The clone carrying this T cell receptor beta chain was seen once. TCRdb's copy holds only in-frame clones and misses some; the assay was immunoSEQ multiplex PCR. The sample lists around 270,000 clones, about 89% occurring once. V gave up 4 bases and J gave up 4 bases; unmatched junction bases: 2. Germline CDR1 and CDR2: MNHEY and SVGAGI. This CDR3 spans 14 amino acids. The data are from a study of blood T cell repertoires in COVID-19. Study background: The samples span acute and convalescent COVID-19 from the United States, Italy and Spain.

The chain uses TRBV6-5 and TRBJ2-2; 8 bases align to TRBD1. Sample: peripheral blood. This receptor was taken from a man aged 35 to 55 with acute or convalescent COVID-19. As DNA, the CDR3 is TGTGCCAGCAGTTGGGACAGGTCCACCGGGGAGCTGTTTTTT. It is translated as CASSWDRSTGELFF.